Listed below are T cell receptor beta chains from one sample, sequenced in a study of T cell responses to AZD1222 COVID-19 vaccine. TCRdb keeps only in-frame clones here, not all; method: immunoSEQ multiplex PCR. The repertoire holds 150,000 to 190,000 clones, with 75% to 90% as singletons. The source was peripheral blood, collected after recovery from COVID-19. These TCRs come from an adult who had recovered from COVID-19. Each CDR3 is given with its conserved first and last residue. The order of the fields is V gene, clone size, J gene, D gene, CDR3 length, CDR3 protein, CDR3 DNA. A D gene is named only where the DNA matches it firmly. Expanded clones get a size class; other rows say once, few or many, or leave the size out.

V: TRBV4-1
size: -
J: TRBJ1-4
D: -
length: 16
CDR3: CASSQEGGAQNEKLFF
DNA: TGCGCCAGCAGCCAAGAGGGGGGGGCCCAAAATGAAAAACTGTTTTTT

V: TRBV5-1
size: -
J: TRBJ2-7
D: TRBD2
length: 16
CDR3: CASSLGPREITYEQYF
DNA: TGCGCCAGCAGCTTGGGCCCGCGGGAGATTACCTACGAGCAGTACTTC

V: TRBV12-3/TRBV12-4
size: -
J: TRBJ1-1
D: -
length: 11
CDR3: CASSLENEAFF
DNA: TGTGCCAGCAGTTTAGAGAATGAAGCTTTCTTT

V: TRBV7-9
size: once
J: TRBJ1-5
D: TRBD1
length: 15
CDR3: CASSPPGTGLQPQHF
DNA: TGTGCCAGCAGCCCGCCCGGGACAGGGCTTCAGCCCCAGCATTTT

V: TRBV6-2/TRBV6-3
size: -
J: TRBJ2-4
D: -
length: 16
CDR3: CASSYRLGLAKNIQYF
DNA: TGTGCCAGCAGTTACCGCCTAGGGCTAGCCAAAAACATTCAGTACTTC

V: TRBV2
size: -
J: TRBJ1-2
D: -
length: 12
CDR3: CASKPGAYGYTF
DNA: TGTGCCAGCAAGCCAGGGGCCTATGGCTACACCTTC

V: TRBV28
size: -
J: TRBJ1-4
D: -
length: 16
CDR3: CASSLTGDATNEKLFF
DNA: TGTGCCAGCAGTCTGACAGGAGATGCAACTAATGAAAAACTGTTTTTT

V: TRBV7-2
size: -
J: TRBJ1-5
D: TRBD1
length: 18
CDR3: CASSLRGTGGESNQPQHF
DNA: TGTGCCAGCAGCTTAAGGGGGACAGGGGGGGAAAGCAATCAGCCCCAGCATTTT

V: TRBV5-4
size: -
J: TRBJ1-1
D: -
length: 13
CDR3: CASSSPEYTEAFF
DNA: TGTGCCAGCAGCTCCCCCGAGTACACTGAAGCTTTCTTT

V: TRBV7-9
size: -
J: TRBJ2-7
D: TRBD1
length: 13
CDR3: CASTRDSLYEQYF
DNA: TGTGCCAGCACCCGGGACAGTCTCTACGAGCAGTACTTC

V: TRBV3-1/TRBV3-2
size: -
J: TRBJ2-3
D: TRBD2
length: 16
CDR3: CASSQQTSGSTDTQYF
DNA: TGTGCCAGCAGCCAGCAGACTAGCGGAAGCACAGATACGCAGTATTTT

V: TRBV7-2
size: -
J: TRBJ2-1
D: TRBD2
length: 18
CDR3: CASSSDGGLAGVYNEQFF
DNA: TGTGCCAGCAGCTCCGACGGGGGACTAGCGGGAGTCTACAATGAGCAGTTCTTC

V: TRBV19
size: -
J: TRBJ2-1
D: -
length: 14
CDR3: CASSILAADNEQFF
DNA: TGTGCCAGTAGTATCCTTGCGGCCGACAATGAGCAGTTCTTC

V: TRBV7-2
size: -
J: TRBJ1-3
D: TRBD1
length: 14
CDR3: CASSPQGLGNTIYF
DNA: TGTGCCAGCAGCCCACAGGGGTTAGGAAACACCATATATTTT

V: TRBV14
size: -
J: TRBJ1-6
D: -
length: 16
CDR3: CASSTTGYGYNSPLHF
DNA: TGTGCCAGCAGCACGACAGGATACGGCTATAATTCACCCCTCCACTTT

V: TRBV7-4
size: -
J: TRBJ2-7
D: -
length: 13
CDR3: CASSLAIRGEQYF
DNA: TGTGCCAGCAGCTTAGCCATCAGGGGCGAGCAGTACTTC

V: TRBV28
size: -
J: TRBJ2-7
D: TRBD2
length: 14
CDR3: CATIGAGWGYEQYF
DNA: TGTGCCACCATCGGAGCGGGATGGGGCTACGAGCAGTACTTC

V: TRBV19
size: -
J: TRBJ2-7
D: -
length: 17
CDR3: CASSISPTERGSYEQYF
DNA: TGTGCCAGTAGTATATCCCCCACGGAGAGGGGCTCCTACGAGCAGTACTTC

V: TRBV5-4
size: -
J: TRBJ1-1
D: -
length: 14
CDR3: CASSSTQGQTEAFF
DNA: TGTGCCAGCAGCTCTACCCAGGGGCAGACTGAAGCTTTCTTT

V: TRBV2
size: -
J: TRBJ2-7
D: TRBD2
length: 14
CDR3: CASRATSGGYEQYF
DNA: TGTGCCAGCAGAGCGACTAGCGGGGGATACGAGCAGTACTTC

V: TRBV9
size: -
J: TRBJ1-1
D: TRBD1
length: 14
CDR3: CASSGGQGLTEAFF
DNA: TGTGCCAGCAGCGGAGGACAGGGGCTTACTGAAGCTTTCTTT

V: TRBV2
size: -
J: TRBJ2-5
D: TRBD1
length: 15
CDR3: CASSPMTGQGETQYF
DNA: TGTGCCAGCAGTCCAATGACGGGACAGGGGGAGACCCAGTACTTC

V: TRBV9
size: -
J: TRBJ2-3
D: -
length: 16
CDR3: CASSVGSWASTDTQYF
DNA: TGTGCCAGCAGCGTAGGTAGCTGGGCTAGCACAGATACGCAGTATTTT

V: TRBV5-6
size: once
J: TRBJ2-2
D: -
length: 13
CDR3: CASSLTGPGELFF
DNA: TGTGCCAGCAGCTTGACAGGGCCCGGGGAGCTGTTTTTT

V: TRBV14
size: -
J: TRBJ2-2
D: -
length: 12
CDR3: CASSQVAGELFF
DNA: TGTGCCAGCAGCCAAGTAGCCGGGGAGCTGTTTTTT

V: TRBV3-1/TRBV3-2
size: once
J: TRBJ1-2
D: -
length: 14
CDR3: CASSQSGTAIGYTF
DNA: TGTGCCAGCAGCCAATCCGGGACGGCGATTGGCTACACCTTC

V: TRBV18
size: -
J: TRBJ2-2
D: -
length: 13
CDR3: CASSPPGSIAPFF
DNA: TGTGCCAGCTCACCGCCAGGGAGTATCGCCCCGTTTTTT

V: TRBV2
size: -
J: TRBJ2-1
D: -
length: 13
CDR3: CASNPLGEGEQFF
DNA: TGTGCCAGCAACCCACTAGGAGAGGGGGAGCAGTTCTTC

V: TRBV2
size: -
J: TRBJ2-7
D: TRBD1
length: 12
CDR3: CASQRDSYEQYF
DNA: TGTGCCAGCCAACGGGACAGCTACGAGCAGTACTTC

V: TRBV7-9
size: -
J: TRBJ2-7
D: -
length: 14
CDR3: CASSSTDGPYEQYF
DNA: TGTGCCAGCAGCTCGACGGACGGTCCCTACGAGCAGTACTTC

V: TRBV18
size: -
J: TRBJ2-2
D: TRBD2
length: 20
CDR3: CASSPRWGTSGISSTGELFF
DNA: TGTGCCAGCTCACCACGGTGGGGGACTAGCGGGATATCATCCACCGGGGAGCTGTTTTTT

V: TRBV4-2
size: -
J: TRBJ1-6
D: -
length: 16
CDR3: CASSQKKRVPDSPLHF
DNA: TGTGCCAGCAGCCAAAAAAAAAGAGTGCCTGATTCACCCCTCCACTTT

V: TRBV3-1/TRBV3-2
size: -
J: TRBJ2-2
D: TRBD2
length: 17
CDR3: CASSQEISGGLTGELFF
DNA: TGTGCCAGCAGCCAAGAAATAAGCGGGGGACTCACCGGGGAGCTGTTTTTT

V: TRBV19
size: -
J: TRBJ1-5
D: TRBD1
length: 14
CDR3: CASQDRVSNQPQHF
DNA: TGTGCCAGTCAAGACAGGGTTAGCAATCAGCCCCAGCATTTT

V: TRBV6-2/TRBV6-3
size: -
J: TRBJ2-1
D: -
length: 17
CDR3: CASSYNQRRVGSNEQFF
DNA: TGTGCCAGCAGTTACAACCAGCGCCGGGTTGGGAGCAATGAGCAGTTCTTC

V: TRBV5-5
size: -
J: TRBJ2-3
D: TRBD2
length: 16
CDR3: CASSFHGTSGGDTQYF
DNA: TGTGCCAGCAGCTTTCATGGGACTAGCGGGGGAGATACGCAGTATTTT

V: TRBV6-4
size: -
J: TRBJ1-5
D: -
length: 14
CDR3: CASSEWGGIKPQHF
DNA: TGTGCCAGCAGTGAATGGGGGGGGATAAAGCCCCAGCATTTT

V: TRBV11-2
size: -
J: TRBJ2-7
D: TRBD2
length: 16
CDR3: CASSLELAGVGYEQYF
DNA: TGTGCCAGCAGCTTAGAACTAGCGGGAGTCGGGTACGAGCAGTACTTC

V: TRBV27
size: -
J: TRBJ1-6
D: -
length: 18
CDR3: CASSLSKTAVSYNSPLHF
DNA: TGTGCCAGCAGTTTATCGAAGACAGCCGTCTCCTATAATTCACCCCTCCACTTT

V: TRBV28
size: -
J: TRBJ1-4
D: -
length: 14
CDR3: CASSPGRWNEKLFF
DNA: TGTGCCAGCAGTCCGGGACGGTGGAATGAAAAACTGTTTTTT

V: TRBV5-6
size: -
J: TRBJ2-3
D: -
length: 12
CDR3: CASSFRIDTQYF
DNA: TGTGCCAGCAGCTTTAGGATAGATACGCAGTATTTT

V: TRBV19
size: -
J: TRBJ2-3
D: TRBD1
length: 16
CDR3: CASRNRGLTSTDTQYF
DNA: TGTGCCAGTAGAAACAGGGGATTAACTAGCACAGATACGCAGTATTTT

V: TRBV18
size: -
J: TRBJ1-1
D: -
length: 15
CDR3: CASSSLPLGDTEAFF
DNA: TGTGCCAGCTCATCGTTACCCCTTGGGGACACTGAAGCTTTCTTT

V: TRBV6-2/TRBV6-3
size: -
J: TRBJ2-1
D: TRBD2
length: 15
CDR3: CASSDSSGGVHEQFF
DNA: TGTGCCAGCAGTGACTCTAGCGGGGGGGTCCATGAGCAGTTCTTC

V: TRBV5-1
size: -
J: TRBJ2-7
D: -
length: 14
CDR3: CASSLVQGTYEQYF
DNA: TGCGCCAGCAGCTTGGTACAGGGTACCTACGAGCAGTACTTC

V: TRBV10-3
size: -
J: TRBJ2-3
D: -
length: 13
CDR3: CAISEALFDTQYF
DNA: TGTGCCATCAGTGAGGCCCTTTTTGATACGCAGTATTTT

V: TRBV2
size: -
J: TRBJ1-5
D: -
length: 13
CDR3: CASSGSRDFAQHF
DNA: TGTGCCAGCAGTGGATCTCGGGACTTTGCCCAGCATTTT

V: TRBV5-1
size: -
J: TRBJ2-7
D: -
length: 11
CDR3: CASSQGYEQYF
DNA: TGCGCCAGCAGCCAGGGCTACGAGCAGTACTTC